This T cell receptor beta chain derives from a study of shared clonotypes between healthy human individuals. As for the study in general: Each donor had three CD4 naive, three CD4 memory, two CD8 naive and one CD8 memory plate.

Findings and limits, study-wide: Naive CD4 clonotypes overlapped across a few donors at roughly 5.1%.

This CDR3 is built from 15 residues. Germline assignment: CDR1 MNHEY and CDR2 SVGAGI. Trimming removed 9 bases at V and 3 bases at J, with 19 bases between. In the authors' methods: Filtering differed since immunoSEQ provided only junctions, with no quality scores. The table came from immunoSEQ multiplex PCR; TCRdb's copy has only in-frame clones and leaves some out. V, J and clone size are those of that table, while D and trimming were read from the DNA. Among some 2 million clones listed, roughly 96% were seen once. Turning to this clone: Its antigen is unidentified.

The chain uses TRBV6-5 and TRBJ2-3; possibly TRBD2 for D (6 bases). The sample was naive CD4+ T cells sorted from blood. Subset here: CD45RA+ positively selected. The TCR originated in a man aged 18 to 29 in good health. Here the CDR3 reads CASGPGVGDTDTQYF. CDR3 DNA sequence: TGTGCCAGTGGGCCGGGAGTCGGGGATACAGATACGCAGTATTTT.